Below are 11 T cell receptor beta chains sequenced from a single sample in a study of T cell responses to AZD1222 COVID-19 vaccine (dated by TCRdb to about 2021). According to the study, the label for this sample's time point signals: about 28 days (+/-7) after the second vaccine dose. The library relied on the immunoSEQ multiplex PCR assay. Imported from immuneACCESS, the table was reduced by TCRdb to in-frame sequences with V and J called. These copies leave out some clones; in studies compared against another copy, an unresolved V gene accounts for under half, and the cause of the remainder is not known. This sample gives around 150,000 clones in total; 90% to 95% of them show up just once. The ten most abundant clones make up around 7.1% of the sample. The material was peripheral blood, obtained 28 days after the second AZD1222 dose. The origin of the receptors is an adult who received the AZD1222 COVID-19 vaccine.

The chain combines TRBV5-6 with TRBJ2-4; no clear D gene. The CDR3 length is 15 residues. Germline V CDR1 and CDR2: SGHDT, YYEEEE. V lost 2 bases to trimming and J lost 11 bases, with 20 bases between them. The CDR3 region has the DNA TGTGCCAGCAGCTTTGGCCACCCTGGGGTGAAAGTTCAGTACTTC. The encoded protein is CASSFGHPGVKVQYF.

This clone has only one observation. The chain recombines TRBV6-5 with TRBJ1-2, with D possibly being TRBD1 (5 bases). The V gene's germline CDR1 is MNHEY and CDR2 SVGAGI. The V end lost 0 bases, the J end lost 9 bases, and 14 bases lay between the germline ends. This CDR3 comprises 14 residues. The CDR3 here is CASSYSRDPGSYTF. The CDR3 coding sequence is TGTGCCAGCAGTTACTCTAGGGACCCCGGGAGCTACACCTTC.

The chain employs TRBV6-6 and TRBJ1-2; 10 bases align to TRBD1. This CDR3 contains 16 residues. The V gene end was trimmed by 8 bases and the J gene end by 0 bases; junction bases not matched to a gene: 9. CDR1 is MNHNY, CDR2 SVGAGI, per germline (reference sequence). In nucleotides, the CDR3 is TGTGCCAGCCTCCCAGGGACAGGGGCCACTAACTATGGCTACACCTTC. Amino acids: CASLPGTGATNYGYTF.

This sequence joins TRBV7-9 and TRBJ2-7; 7 bases are a match to TRBD1. The CDR3 totals 14 residues. J gave up 2 bases and V 3 bases, and 4 bases lay outside the gene matches. Germline values: CDR1 SEHNR, CDR2 FQNEAQ (reference sequence). This chain's CDR3 is CASSFGDSTYEQYF. The CDR3 DNA reads TGTGCCAGCAGCTTCGGGGACAGCACCTACGAGCAGTACTTC.

The chain joins TRBV30 to TRBJ1-5; D unresolved. CDR3 length: 13 residues. V lost 2 bases and J lost 5, with 10 bases in between. Germline V gene lookup returns CDR1 GTSNPN and CDR2 SVGIG (reference sequence). The CDR3 sequence is CAWSTATDQPQHF. CDR3 DNA sequence: TGTGCCTGGAGTACAGCTACTGATCAGCCCCAGCATTTT. Together with reference TRBV30 and TRBJ1-5, the CDR3 gives the full variable domain: SQTIHQWPATLVQPVGSPLSLECTVEGTSNPNLYWYRQAAGRGLQLLFYSVGIGQISSEVPQNLSASRPQDRQFILSSKKLLLSDSGFYLCAWSTATDQPQHFGDGTRLSIL.

The rearrangement links TRBV4-1 to TRBJ2-7, with D hard to call. The CDR3 has 13 residues. The germline V gene has CDR1 MGHRA and CDR2 YSYEKL. Trimming cost V 0 bases and J 5 bases, with 8 bases left between them. The chain's CDR3 is CASSQERDNEQYF. CDR3 sequence (DNA): TGCGCCAGCAGCCAAGAACGAGACAACGAGCAGTACTTC.

This rearrangement joins TRBV6-5 to TRBJ1-5, with D uncertain. Trimming cost V 2 bases and J 5 bases, with 7 bases left between them. This CDR3 contains 13 residues. The germline V gene encodes CDR1 MNHEY and CDR2 SVGAGI. CDR3 nucleotides: TGTGCCAGCAGTTACGACGGATATCAGCCCCAGCATTTT. Amino acid sequence: CASSYDGYQPQHF.

This chain connects TRBV2 to TRBJ2-3; D is ambiguous. CDR3 length equals 17 residues. The germline V gene encodes CDR1 SNHLY and CDR2 FYNNEI. Trimming left V 6 bases short and J 6 bases short, with 25 bases between. As DNA, the CDR3 is TGTGCCAGCAGCGGACCAGGTGTCTCCCCAAGTCGGGATACGCAGTATTTT. As protein: CASSGPGVSPSRDTQYF.

The chain has TRBV24-1 and TRBJ1-2, with D maybe TRBD1 (6 bases). Germline CDR1 KGHDR, CDR2 SFDVKD. V lost 6 bases to trimming and J lost 7 bases, with 14 bases between them. The CDR3 has 13 residues. CDR3 in amino acids: CATSYDRFSGYTF. The CDR3 DNA reads as TGTGCCACCAGTTATGACAGGTTTAGTGGCTACACCTTC.

The J gene is TRBJ1-2, the V gene TRBV29-1; 8 positions agree with TRBD1. The CDR3 sequence is 14 residues long. V shed 4 bases, J shed 3 bases, and the junction held 7 bases outside the gene matches. CDR1 is SQVTM and CDR2 is ANQGSEA in the germline V gene. The CDR3 nucleotides read TGCAGCGTTGCGCGGACAGGGCTAGACTATGGCTACACCTTC. Protein: CSVARTGLDYGYTF.

J is TRBJ1-2 and V is TRBV6-2 or TRBV6-3, with TRBD1 identical over 9 bases. The V segment lost 0 bases and the J segment 8 bases; nucleotides outside the gene matches: 4. This CDR3 comprises 14 residues. Germline CDR1 MNHEY, CDR2 SVGEGT. The CDR3 DNA reads TGTGCCAGCAGTTACTCGGACAGGGGAGGCGGCTACACCTTC. Protein sequence: CASSYSDRGGGYTF.